Judged by abundance, the clone carrying this T cell receptor beta chain is medium-sized. The data derive from a study of blood T cell repertoires in COVID-19. For the study at large: Collection of acute and convalescent COVID-19 samples took place in the United States, Italy and Spain. In each case, the material was cDNA or gDNA derived from T cells, B-cell-depleted T cells, or PBMCs.

Trimming shortened V by 0 bases and J by 4 bases, and 16 bases separated the two germline ends. CDR3 length: 17 residues. Germline-derived CDR1 and CDR2 are ENHRY and SYGVKD. Per the authors' pipeline: Counts of nucleated cells, estimated from reference gene primer amplification, were obtained. Clones were sequenced by immunoSEQ multiplex PCR, and TCRdb holds only the in-frame ones, with some missing. The V and J calls and clone size were taken over from that table, and D and trimming were inferred from the DNA. The table includes more than 25,000 clones, roughly 84% detected once. This TCR came from a man older than 75 with active COVID-19. Sequenced sample: peripheral blood. This sequence joins TRBV10-3 and TRBJ1-5, with a tentative D call TRBD1 (5 bases). CDR3 in amino acids: CAISESLGPGDNQPQHF. CDR3 bases: TGTGCCATCAGTGAGTCTCTGGGGCCGGGGGATAATCAGCCCCAGCATTTT.